The present T cell receptor (beta chain) was sequenced within a study of identical twins. TCRdb analysed the 5' RACE reads with MiXCR anew, one entry per CDR3 protein. The data contain about 660,000 distinct CDR3 sequences, roughly 8% of them singletons. Study-wide points: Beta out-of-frame sequences showed weaker excess twin sharing.

A remark on this clonotype: What it binds is not known.

Germline V gene sequence: CDR1 LGHNA, CDR2 YSLEER. This CDR3 comprises 16 residues. The V gene end was trimmed by 0 bases and the J gene end by 2 bases; junction bases not matched to a gene: 7. The same sample was also studied in work on yellow fever vaccine responses in identical twins. This second report adds: It has been reported that, in twins, the vaccine T cell response seemed partly convergent and partly personalized.

The chain employs TRBV4-3 and TRBJ2-7; TRBD2 agrees at 7 bases. The clonotype originates from a woman younger than 35 in good health. The source material was PBMCs. CDR3 sequence (DNA): TGCGCCAGCAGCCAAGATTCTAGCGGACTTACCTACGAGCAGTACTTC. Amino acid sequence: CASSQDSSGLTYEQYF.